Described below is a single T cell receptor beta chain sequence and its context. The method was immunoSEQ multiplex PCR; TCRdb's version includes in-frame clones alone and lacks a portion of them. In the table there are under 250,000 clones, around 81% of which are singletons. The data belong to a study of blood T cell repertoires in COVID-19. Overall study: The study drew acute and convalescent COVID-19 samples from the United States, Italy and Spain. T cells, B-cell-depleted T cells, or PBMCs supplied cDNA or gDNA.

The V and J ends lost 2 bases and 4 bases respectively, with 9 bases between them. This CDR3 has 13 amino acids. The germline gives CDR1 LGHDT, CDR2 YNNKEL (reference sequence). The source material was peripheral blood. The receptor's source is a human donor in a cohort sampled during active COVID-19. The chain employs TRBV3-1 (or the pseudogene TRBV3-2) and TRBJ2-7; D possibly corresponds to TRBD1 (5 bases). CDR3 in DNA: TGTGCCAGCAGCCAACGGACACCTTACGAGCAGTACTTC. Translated: CASSQRTPYEQYF.